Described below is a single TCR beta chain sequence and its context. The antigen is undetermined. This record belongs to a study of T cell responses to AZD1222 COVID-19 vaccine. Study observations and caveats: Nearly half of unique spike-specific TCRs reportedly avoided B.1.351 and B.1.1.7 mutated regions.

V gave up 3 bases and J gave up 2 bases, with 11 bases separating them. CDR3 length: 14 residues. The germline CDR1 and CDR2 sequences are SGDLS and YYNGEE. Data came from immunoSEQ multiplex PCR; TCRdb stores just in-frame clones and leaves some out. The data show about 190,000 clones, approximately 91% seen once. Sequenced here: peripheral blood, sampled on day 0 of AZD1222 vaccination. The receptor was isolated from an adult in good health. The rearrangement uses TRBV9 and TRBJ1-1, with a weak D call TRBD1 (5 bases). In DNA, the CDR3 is TGTGCCAGCAGCGCAGGACACGGCAACACTGAAGCTTTCTTT. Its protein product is CASSAGHGNTEAFF. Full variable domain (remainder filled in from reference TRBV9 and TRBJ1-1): DSGVTQTPKHLITATGQRVTLRCSPRSGDLSVYWYQQSLDQGLQFLIQYYNGEERAKGNILERFSAQQFPDLHSELNLSSLELGDSALYFCASSAGHGNTEAFFGQGTRLTVV.